Sequencing of this TCR beta chain was carried out in a study of blood T cell repertoires in COVID-19. Overall study: Whether acute or convalescent, the COVID-19 samples came from the United States, Italy and Spain. PBMCs, B-cell-depleted T cells, or T cells provided the cDNA or gDNA that made up the material.

This clone was observed a single time. Authors' analysis steps: By means of reference gene primer amplification, nucleated cell counts were estimated. Clones were sequenced by immunoSEQ multiplex PCR, and TCRdb holds only the in-frame ones, with some missing. That table is the source of V, J and clone size, and D and trimming were worked out from the DNA. Among 95,000 to 100,000 clones listed, approximately 91% were seen once. Sequenced: peripheral blood. This sequence was found in a man over 45 with acute or convalescent COVID-19.

The CDR3 region has the DNA TGTGCCAGCAGTCGGCACTGGGAGGAGCAGTACTTC. Its protein product is CASSRHWEEQYF. The chain joins TRBV28 to TRBJ2-7; tentative D call: TRBD2 (5 bases). V lost 5 bases to trimming and J lost 7 bases, with 12 bases between them. The CDR3 sequence is 12 residues long. Germline assignment: CDR1 MDHEN and CDR2 SYDVKM.